Listed here are 2 T cell receptor beta chains from one sample, sequenced in a study of T cell repertoires in cytomegalovirus infection. In TCRdb, the reads were re-called with MiXCR into one record per CDR3 protein. The sample holds 250,000 to 300,000 distinct CDR3 sequences, roughly an eighth seen once. The sequenced sample consisted of PBMCs. Every receptor here comes from a human donor in good health (CMV status not recorded). Some clones in this sample may be carry-over from other donors' samples.

This clonotype appeared many times. This chain uses TRBV7-9 with TRBJ1-1; 7 nucleotides match TRBD1. Germline assignment: CDR1 SEHNR and CDR2 FQNEAQ (reference sequence). The length of the CDR3 is 16 residues. V shed 2 bases and J 4 bases; nucleotides not matched to a gene: 10. This CDR3 is CASSLTLTGFTTEAFF. CDR3 sequence (DNA): TGTGCCAGCAGCTTAACGTTGACAGGGTTTACCACTGAAGCTTTCTTT.

This clonotype has a single count. The V gene is TRBV28, the J gene TRBJ1-2; D is uncertain. V lost 7 bases, J lost 1 base, and 7 bases lay in between. Germline V gene sequence: CDR1 MDHEN, CDR2 SYDVKM. CDR3 size: 12 residues. The CDR3 here is CASTPDNYGYTF. The CDR3 nucleotides read TGTGCCAGCACCCCCGATAACTATGGCTACACCTTC.